The clone carrying this TCR beta chain was counted at least ten times. TCRdb reanalysed the RT-PCR reads using MiXCR and keeps one entry per CDR3 protein. Of 20,000 or so distinct CDR3 sequences listed, 4.5% to 6% are singletons. CDR3 length: 15 amino acids. The V segment lost 1 base and the J segment 7 bases; nucleotides outside the gene matches: 9. Germline CDR1 and CDR2: DFQATT and SNEGSKA (reference sequence). The record originates from a study of patients and donors after allogeneic stem cell transplantation. V is TRBV20-1 and J is TRBJ1-4, with 7 bases matching TRBD1. Sequenced input: blood, either unsorted or a sorted T cell fraction (not recorded which). This TCR was sampled from a human donor who was either an allogeneic HSCT recipient or a stem cell or donor lymphocyte infusion donor (not recorded which). It is not recorded whose cells these are; they may come from a transplant donor. This CDR3 reads CSARVGGGAFEKLFF. For the CDR3, the DNA is TGCAGTGCTAGAGTTGGAGGGGGCGCCTTTGAAAAACTGTTTTTT.